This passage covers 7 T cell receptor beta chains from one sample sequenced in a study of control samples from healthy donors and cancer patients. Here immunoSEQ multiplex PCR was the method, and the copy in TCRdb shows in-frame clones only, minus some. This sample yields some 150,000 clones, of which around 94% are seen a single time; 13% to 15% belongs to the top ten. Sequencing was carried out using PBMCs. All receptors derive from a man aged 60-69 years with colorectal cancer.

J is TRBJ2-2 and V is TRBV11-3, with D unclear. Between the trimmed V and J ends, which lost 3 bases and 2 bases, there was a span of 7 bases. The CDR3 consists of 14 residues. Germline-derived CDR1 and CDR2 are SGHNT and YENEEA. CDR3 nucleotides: TGTGCCAGCAGCTTTACAGCTAACACCGGGGAGCTGTTTTTT. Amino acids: CASSFTANTGELFF.

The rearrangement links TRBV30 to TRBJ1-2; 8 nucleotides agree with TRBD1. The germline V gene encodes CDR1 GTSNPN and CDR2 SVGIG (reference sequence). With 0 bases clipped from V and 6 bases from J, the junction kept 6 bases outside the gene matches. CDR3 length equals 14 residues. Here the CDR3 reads CAWSVRQGANGYTF. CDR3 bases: TGTGCCTGGAGTGTACGGCAGGGGGCGAATGGCTACACCTTC.

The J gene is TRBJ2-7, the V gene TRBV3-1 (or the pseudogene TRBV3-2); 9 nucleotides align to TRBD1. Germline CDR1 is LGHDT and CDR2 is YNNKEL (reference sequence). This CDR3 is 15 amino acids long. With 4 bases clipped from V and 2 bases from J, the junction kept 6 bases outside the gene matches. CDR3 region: CASSPGGTGTYEQYF. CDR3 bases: TGTGCCAGCAGCCCCGGGGGGACAGGGACCTACGAGCAGTACTTC.

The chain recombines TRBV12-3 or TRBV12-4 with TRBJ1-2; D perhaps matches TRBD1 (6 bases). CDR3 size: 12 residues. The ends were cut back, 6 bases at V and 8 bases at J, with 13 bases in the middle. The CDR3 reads CASSTGFEGYTF. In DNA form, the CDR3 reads TGTGCCAGCAGCACAGGGTTCGAGGGCTACACCTTC.

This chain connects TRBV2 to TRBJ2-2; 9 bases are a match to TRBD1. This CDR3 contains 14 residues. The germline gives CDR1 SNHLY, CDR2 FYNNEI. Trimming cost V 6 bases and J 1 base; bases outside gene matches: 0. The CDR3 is CASRGQGNTGELFF. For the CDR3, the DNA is TGTGCCAGCAGGGGACAGGGGAACACCGGGGAGCTGTTTTTT.

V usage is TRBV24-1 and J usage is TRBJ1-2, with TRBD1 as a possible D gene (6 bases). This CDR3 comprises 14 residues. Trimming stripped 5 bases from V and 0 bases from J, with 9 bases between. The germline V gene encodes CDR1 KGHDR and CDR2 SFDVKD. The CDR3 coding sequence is TGTGCCACCAGTGGACAGGATACTAACTATGGCTACACCTTC. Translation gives CATSGQDTNYGYTF.

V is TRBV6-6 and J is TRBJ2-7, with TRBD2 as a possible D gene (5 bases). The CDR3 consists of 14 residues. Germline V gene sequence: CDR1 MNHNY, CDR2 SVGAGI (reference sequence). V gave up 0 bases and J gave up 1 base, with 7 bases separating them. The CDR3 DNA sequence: TGTGCCAGCAGTTACTCGGGCGGGTCCTACGAGCAGTACTTC. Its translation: CASSYSGGSYEQYF.